Reported below is one T cell receptor (beta chain). The antigen is undetermined. The isolated RNA, all of it, was reverse transcribed, so expressed TCRB transcripts were what got sequenced. Libraries were prepared by immunoSEQ multiplex PCR; TCRdb keeps only in-frame clonotypes and omits some of them. The sample has roughly 300,000 clones, around 7.6% seen once. This record belongs to a study of beta chain features in type 1 diabetes. Study-wide results and limits: More deletions and fewer insertions at VDJ junctions were seen in type 1 diabetes patients.

CDR1 MNHNY and CDR2 SVGAGI come from the germline V gene (reference sequence). J was trimmed by 2 bases and V by 6 bases; bases with no gene match: 3. The CDR3 is 13 amino acids. Purity exceeded 98% in all sorted populations. The sequencing input was central memory CD4+ T cells from blood. The sequence derives from a woman between 18 and 29 years old in good health. The chain recombines TRBV6-6 with TRBJ2-5, with 7 bases matching TRBD2. CDR3 coding DNA: TGTGCCAGCAGGCGAGCGGGGCAAGAGACCCAGTACTTC. It specifies CASRRAGQETQYF.